These 2 T cell receptor beta chains share one sample of origin, sequenced in a study of T cell clonotyping in hematopoietic cell transplantation. The method was immunoSEQ multiplex PCR; TCRdb's version includes in-frame clones alone and lacks a portion of them. The sample consists of roughly 5,000 clones, over 65% of them appearing once. The specimen comprised PBMCs, sampled 100 days after allogeneic stem cell transplant. All receptors derive from a male patient aged 45-60 years who had an allogeneic stem cell transplant from an unrelated donor, so the T cells may come from the graft donor. Some clones in this sample may be carry-over from other donors' samples.

J is TRBJ2-5 and V is TRBV6-4, with D perhaps given as TRBD1 or TRBD2 (5 bases each). The CDR3 has 14 residues. Germline loops: CDR1 MRHNA, CDR2 SNTAGT. Trimming took 5 bases from V and 1 from J, leaving 11 bases between them. CDR3 bases: TGTGCCAGCAGTTACTTTGGGGGCCAAGAGACCCAGTACTTC. Amino acid sequence: CASSYFGGQETQYF.

This clone appeared a single time. The chain joins TRBV7-2 to TRBJ2-5, with D unresolved. CDR3 length: 13 residues. V lost 1 base and J 2 bases, leaving 5 bases between the germline ends. Germline V gene data show CDR1 as SGHTA and CDR2 as FQGNSA. The CDR3 coding sequence is TGTGCCAGCAGCTTAGGTCTTCAAGAGACCCAGTACTTC. This codes for CASSLGLQETQYF.